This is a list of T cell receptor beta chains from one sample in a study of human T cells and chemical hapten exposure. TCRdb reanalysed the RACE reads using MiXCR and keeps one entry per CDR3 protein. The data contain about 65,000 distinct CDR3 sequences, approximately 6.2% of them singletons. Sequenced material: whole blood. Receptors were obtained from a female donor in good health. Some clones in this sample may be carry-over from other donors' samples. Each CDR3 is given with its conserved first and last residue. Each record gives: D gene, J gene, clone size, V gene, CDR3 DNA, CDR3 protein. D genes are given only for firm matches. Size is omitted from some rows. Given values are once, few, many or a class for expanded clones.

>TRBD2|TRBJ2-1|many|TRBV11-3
TGTGCCAGCAGCTTTACAGGACTAGCGGGAGAGAGGGAGCAGTTCTTC
CASSFTGLAGEREQFF
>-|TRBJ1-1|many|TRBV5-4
TGTGCCAGCAAAGGACAGCTAAACACTGAAGCTTTCTTT
CASKGQLNTEAFF
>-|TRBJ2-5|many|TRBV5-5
TGTGCCAGCAGCGCCGGGACAACGAGGGAGACCCAGTACTTC
CASSAGTTRETQYF
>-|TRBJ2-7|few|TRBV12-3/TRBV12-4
TGTGCCAGCAGTTTTGGTTCAGGGTTCGAGCAGTACTTC
CASSFGSGFEQYF
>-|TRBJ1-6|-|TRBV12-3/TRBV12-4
TGTGCCAGCAGTCAGGGGCTCTCCTATAATTCACCCCTCCACTTT
CASSQGLSYNSPLHF
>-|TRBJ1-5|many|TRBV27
TGTGCCAGCAGTTTATCAGGGGGTGACCAGCATTTT
CASSLSGGDQHF
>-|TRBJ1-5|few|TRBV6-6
TGTGCCAGCAGTAAGACAGATAGCAATCAGCCCCAGCATTTT
CASSKTDSNQPQHF
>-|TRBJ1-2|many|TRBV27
TGTGCCAGCAGTTCTAGTTATGGGGGGCAGGGTCACTATGGCTACACCTTC
CASSSSYGGQGHYGYTF
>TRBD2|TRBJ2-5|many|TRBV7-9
TGTGCCAGCAGCTTAGGCGCTAGCGGGAGAGCAGAGACCCAGTACTTC
CASSLGASGRAETQYF
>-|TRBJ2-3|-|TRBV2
TGTGCCAGCAGCGGGAGTTTCCGCACAGATACGCAGTATTTT
CASSGSFRTDTQYF
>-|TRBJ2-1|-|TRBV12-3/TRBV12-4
TGTGCCAGCAGTTTAGGAGATAGCGTAGACGAGTTCTTC
CASSLGDSVDEFF
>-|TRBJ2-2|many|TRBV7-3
TGTGCCAGCAGCTTAACGGGAACTAGGGCGAACACCGGGGAGCTGTTTTTT
CASSLTGTRANTGELFF
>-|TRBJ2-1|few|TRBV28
TGTGCCAGCAGTTTACGGCGGGATGGGGTCTACAATGAGCAGTTCTTC
CASSLRRDGVYNEQFF
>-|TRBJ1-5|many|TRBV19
TGTGCCAGTAGTAACGCCCCAGGGACTAAAGGGCAGCCCCAGCATTTT
CASSNAPGTKGQPQHF
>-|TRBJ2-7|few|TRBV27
TGTGCCAGCAGTTTCCGGGACACCGGCTACGAGCAGTACTTC
CASSFRDTGYEQYF
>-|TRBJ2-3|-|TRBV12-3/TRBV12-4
TGTGCCAGCAGTCCCCGCCGCGGCTTCACAGATACGCAGTATTTT
CASSPRRGFTDTQYF
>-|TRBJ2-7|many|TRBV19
TGTGCCAGTAGTCGAGGGGACGAGCAGTACTTC
CASSRGDEQYF
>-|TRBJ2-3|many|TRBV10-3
TGTGCCATCACCAAGAGCCCAAACCCCTCAGATACGCAGTATTTT
CAITKSPNPSDTQYF
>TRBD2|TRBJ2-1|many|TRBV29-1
TGCAGCGTTGGATTTTTAAGCGGGACCTCCTACAATGAGCAGTTCTTC
CSVGFLSGTSYNEQFF
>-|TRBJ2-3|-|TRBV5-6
TGTGCCAGCAGCCCGCCTACGACATTCACAGATACGCAGTATTTT
CASSPPTTFTDTQYF
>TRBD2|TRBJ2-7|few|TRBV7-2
TGTGCCAGCAGCTTCTATCTAGCGGGAGGGCCTGGGGAGCAGTACTTC
CASSFYLAGGPGEQYF
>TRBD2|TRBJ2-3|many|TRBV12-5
TGTGCTAGTGGTTTGGTACCTCGTCGGGAGGGCCGAGATACGCAGTATTTT
CASGLVPRREGRDTQYF
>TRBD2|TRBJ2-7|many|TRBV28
TGTGCCAGCACCCAGGGAGGGGCGAGCTCCTACGAGCAGTACTTC
CASTQGGASSYEQYF
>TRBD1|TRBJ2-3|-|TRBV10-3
TGTGCCATCAGTGATCCTGGACAGGGGGCGTTTACAGACACGCAGTATTTT
CAISDPGQGAFTDTQYF
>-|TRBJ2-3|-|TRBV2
TGTGCCAGCGCTACAGGGAGTATCGCAGATACGCAGTATTTT
CASATGSIADTQYF
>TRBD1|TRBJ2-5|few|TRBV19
TGTGCCAGTAGTCTTGACAGGGGAAGAGGAGAGACCCAGTACTTC
CASSLDRGRGETQYF
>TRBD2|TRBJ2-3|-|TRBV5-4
TGTGCCAGCAGCTCAACTAGCGGGAGCACAGATACGCAGTATTTT
CASSSTSGSTDTQYF
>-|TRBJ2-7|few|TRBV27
TGTGCCAGCAGTTCTGTAGGACAGCGTTTTTACGAGCAGTACTTC
CASSSVGQRFYEQYF
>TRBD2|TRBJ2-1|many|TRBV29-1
TGCAGCGTTGGGGGGGGGACTAGCCTTTACAATGAGCAGTTCTTC
CSVGGGTSLYNEQFF
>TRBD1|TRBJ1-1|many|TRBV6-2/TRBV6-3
TGTGCCAGCAGTTGGGACAGTCCGCCCACTGAAGCTTTCTTT
CASSWDSPPTEAFF
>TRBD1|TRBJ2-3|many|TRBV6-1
TGTGCCAGCGGGGGACAGGGCACAGATACGCAGTATTTT
CASGGQGTDTQYF
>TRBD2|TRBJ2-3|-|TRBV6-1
TGTGCCAGCAGTGTAGCGGGAGTTCGTATAAGACTTTCAGATACGCAGTATTTT
CASSVAGVRIRLSDTQYF
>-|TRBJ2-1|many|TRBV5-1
TGCGCCAGCAGCTTGTTGCTAGCCTCGCGCGATGAGCAGTTCTTC
CASSLLLASRDEQFF
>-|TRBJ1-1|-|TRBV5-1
TGCGCCAGCAGCGGGACTGGCAATATCGCCACTGAAGCTTTCTTT
CASSGTGNIATEAFF
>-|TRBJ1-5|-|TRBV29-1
TGCAGCGTTGAAAGGCGCCGCAGGGATGGGCAGCCCCAGAATTTT
CSVERRRRDGQPQNF
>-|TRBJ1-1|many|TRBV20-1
TGCAGTGCTAGAGTAATATCGATGAACACTGAAGCTTTCTTT
CSARVISMNTEAFF
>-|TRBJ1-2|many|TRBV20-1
TGCAGTGCTAGGGGGGGGTTTGAGGATGGCTACACCTTC
CSARGGFEDGYTF
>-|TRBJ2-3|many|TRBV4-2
TGTGCCAGCAGCCAAGAATACGAGCAAGATACGCAGTATTTT
CASSQEYEQDTQYF
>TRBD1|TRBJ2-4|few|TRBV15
TGTGCCACCAGCGGCAACAGGGGGTCGCTTCAGTACTTC
CATSGNRGSLQYF
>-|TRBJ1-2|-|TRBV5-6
TGTGCCAGCAGTTTCGTGACAGGCAGTAACTATGGCTACACCTTC
CASSFVTGSNYGYTF
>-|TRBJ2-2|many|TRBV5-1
TGCGCCAGCAGCTTGGTGGCTTTGGACACCGGGGAGCTGTTTTTT
CASSLVALDTGELFF
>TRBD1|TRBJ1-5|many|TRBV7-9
TGTGCCACAGGGGGACAGAGAAATCAGCCCCAGCATTTT
CATGGQRNQPQHF
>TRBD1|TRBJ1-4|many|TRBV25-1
TGTGCCAGCAGTGACCAGACAGGGGCAGGTGAAAAACTGTTTTTT
CASSDQTGAGEKLFF
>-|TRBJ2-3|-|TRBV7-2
TGTGCCAGCAGCGGCACGAACACAGATACGCAGTATTTT
CASSGTNTDTQYF
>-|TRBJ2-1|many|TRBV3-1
TGTGCCAGCAGCCAAAACGTGAATGAGCAGTTCTTC
CASSQNVNEQFF
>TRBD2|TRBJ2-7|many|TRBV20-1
TGCAGTGCAGCTAGCGGGAGCTCCTACGAGCAGTACTTC
CSAASGSSYEQYF
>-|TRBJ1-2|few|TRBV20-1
TGCAGTGCTAGAAACCCTTCGGAGGGATTTATTCACTATGGCTACACCTTC
CSARNPSEGFIHYGYTF
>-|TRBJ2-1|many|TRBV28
TGTGCCAGCAGTTTATTAGCGAGCTCCTACAATGAGCAGTTCTTC
CASSLLASSYNEQFF
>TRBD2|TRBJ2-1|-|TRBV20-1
TGCAGTGCTAGAGAACTAGCGGGCTCCTACAATGAGCAGTTCTTC
CSARELAGSYNEQFF
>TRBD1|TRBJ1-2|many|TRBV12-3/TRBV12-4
TGTGCCAGCAGCCCCGACAGGGTCTATGGCTACACCTTC
CASSPDRVYGYTF
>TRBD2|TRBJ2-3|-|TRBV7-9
TGTGCCAGCAGCCGAACTAGCGCCTCTAGCACAGATACGCAGTATTTT
CASSRTSASSTDTQYF
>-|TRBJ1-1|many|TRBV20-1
TGCAGTGCTACACACAAGGGGAGGGACACTGAAGCTTTCTTT
CSATHKGRDTEAFF
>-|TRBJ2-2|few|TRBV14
TGTGCCAGCAGCCGCTACAGGGTCGGGGAGCTGTTTTTT
CASSRYRVGELFF
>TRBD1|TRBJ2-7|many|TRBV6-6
TGTGCCAGCAGTTATGGGACAGGGAGCGAGCAGTACTTC
CASSYGTGSEQYF